This T cell receptor (beta chain) was profiled in a study of shared clonotypes between healthy human individuals (TCRdb year 2020). A note on the overall study: Three men and a couple of women, aged 18 to 49 years, made up the cohort. Per donor, three plates each were used for CD4 naive and CD4 memory, two for CD8 naive, and one for CD8 memory. The study deeply sequenced blood TCR repertoires of several healthy adults to estimate repertoire size and the extent of clonotype sharing between individuals. Libraries were prepared and TCR repertoires were sequenced by different laboratories using diverse techniques, in order to increase sequencing depth and limit assay-specific biases. Between about 0.8 and 9 billion PBMCs per donor were obtained by leukapheresis. Overall results and qualifications from the work: When a handful of donors were compared, the shared fraction of clonotypes was about 5% for naive CD4, about 4% for naive CD8, more than 2% for memory CD4, and under 0.5% for memory CD8. Larger estimated clonotype richness was generally found for naive subsets than for memory subsets. Compared with non-shared clonotypes, the clonotypes found in all four sorted-subset donors had higher generation probabilities. Because the study included a small number of donors, the genetic and exposure-history diversity represented was limited. Rarefaction of sorted-subset datasets indicated incomplete sequencing despite the large sequencing depth. Based on pairwise subsampling, the degree of clonotype sharing among donors was expected to be affected by sequencing depth. Sampling was restricted to blood, and TCR repertoires in tissue are likely to differ from TCR repertoires in blood.

Healthy HIV-negative adults with no recently reported acute infections or vaccinations were included as donors. Every donor was a Caucasian adult living in Nashville, Tennessee, USA. CD4+ T cells were enriched through magnetic negative selection, after which naive cells were positively selected on CD45RA and the remaining negative fraction served as the memory subset. Blood was obtained by leukapheresis, after which PBMCs were separated by Ficoll-Histopaque density gradient centrifugation and cryopreserved in liquid nitrogen vapor phase. Analytical flow cytometry was used to check the purity and quantity of every magnetically sorted T cell population. Genomic DNA was isolated from each sorted fraction and quantified by UV absorbance on a Nanodrop 2000c. A word on this clone: Its antigen has not been determined. One end of the junction fails to match germline, which may point to a read error.

Using the deep immunoSEQ assay, multiplex PCR amplified TCR CDR3 regions from genomic DNA. For each cell subset, the extracted genomic DNA was distributed evenly across all wells of several immunoSEQ 96-well plates, and each plate served as one replicate. For sorted subsets, each replicate PCR was loaded with approximately 0.2 ug genomic DNA, equivalent to 25,000 to 30,000 T cell genomes. Purified libraries were measured with a Qubit 3.0 fluorometer, size-checked on a Bioanalyzer 2100, and measured again with the KAPA Library Quantification kit. A separate single-read 150-cycle Illumina NextSeq 550 flow cell was used to sequence each immunoSEQ 96-well plate. The published analysis was carried out like this. Because only junctional sequences without quality scores were contained in the immunoSEQ output, filtering matching that applied to full-length reads could not be performed. Sequences were annotated with PyIR, a Python wrapper for IgBLAST v1.9, and V/J genes and CDR3 were assigned using IMGT germline references. Reads with weak V/J assignments (E-value above 1e-6), missing CDR3, stop codons, out-of-frame junctions, or ambiguous translated residues were removed. V3J clonotypes were defined by identical inferred V gene, J gene, and CDR3 amino acid sequence. Percentage overlap between repertoires was computed as shared unique clonotypes divided by the size of the smaller repertoire. Three approaches were used to assess repertoire richness: RTK rarefaction, the Chao1 estimator, and Recon v2.1 estimates of unobserved clonotypes. OLGA was used to compute generation probabilities for all TCRbeta clonotypes that the gDNA method yielded from a handful of donors. As stored in TCRdb, this immuneACCESS dataset retains in-frame rearrangements with V and J assigned. A fraction of the clones does not appear; measured against another copy, unresolved V genes explain less than half of the discrepancy, and the remainder lacks a known reason. V, J and clone size derive from that table, while D and trimming were established from the DNA sequence. Here the sample has millions of clones; 85% to 95% occur a single time. The ten top clones hold more than 0.1% of the sample.

The germline V gene gives CDR1 as MNHEY and CDR2 as SVGAGI. The CDR3 starts with the cysteine, ends with the phenylalanine, and has 13 residues. The kept DNA is CDR3 alone, 39 bases in frame from the first base. The source is a man aged 18 to 30 in good health. The receptor chain draws on TRBV6-5 and TRBJ1-4; 8 central nucleotides agree with TRBD1. Material for sequencing was naive CD4+ T cells sorted from blood. The cell subset or site label, read with the paper, signifies: CD45RA+ positively selected. The base sequence is TGTGCCAGCAGGCAGGGGGCTGGTGAAAAACCGTTTTTT. Translation gives CASRQGAGEKPFF.